This TCR beta chain derives from a study of beta chain features in type 1 diabetes. Study-wide findings and caveats: For patients and controls alike, PCR might favor shorter templates to the same degree. Reduced insertions and increased deletions marked VDJ junctions in type 1 diabetes patients. Type 1 diabetes patients had TCRB CDR3s that were shorter (moderately but significantly so) in all four CD4+ subsets.

This clone was counted ten times or more. The antigen is undetermined. V was clipped by 0 bases and J by 5 bases, with 5 bases between them. There are 13 residues in the CDR3. Germline assignment: CDR1 LGHNA and CDR2 YSLEER. Expressed TCRB transcripts were sequenced because the entire RNA isolate underwent reverse transcription. Clones were sequenced by immunoSEQ multiplex PCR, and TCRdb holds only the in-frame ones, with some missing. The table records 250,000 to 300,000 clones, roughly an eighth of them present only once. This TCR was recovered from a man in his thirties or forties with type 1 diabetes. Sequencing input: naive CD4+ T cells from blood. This rearrangement joins TRBV4-3 to TRBJ1-5; D call uncertain. The CDR3 DNA reads TGCGCCAGCAGCCAAGATCCTGATCAGCCCCAGCATTTT. Its protein product is CASSQDPDQPQHF.